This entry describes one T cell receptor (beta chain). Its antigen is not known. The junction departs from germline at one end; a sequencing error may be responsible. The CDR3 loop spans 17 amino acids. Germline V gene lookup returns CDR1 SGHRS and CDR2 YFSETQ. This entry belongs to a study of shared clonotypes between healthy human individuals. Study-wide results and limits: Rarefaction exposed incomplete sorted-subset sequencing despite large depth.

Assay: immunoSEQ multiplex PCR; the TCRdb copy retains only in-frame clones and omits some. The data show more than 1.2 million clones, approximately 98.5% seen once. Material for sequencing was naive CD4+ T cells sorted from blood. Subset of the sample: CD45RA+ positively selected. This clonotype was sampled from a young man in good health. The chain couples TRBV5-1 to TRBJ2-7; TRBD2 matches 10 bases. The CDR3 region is CASSLSASGSFSHEQYF. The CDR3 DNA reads TGCGCCAGCAGCTTGTCGGCTAGCGGGAGTTTCTCCCACGAGCAGTACTTC.